A selection of T cell receptor beta chains follows, all from one sample in a study of cytomegalovirus exposure and HLA in healthy donors. Assay used: immunoSEQ multiplex PCR; TCRdb lists only in-frame clones, some missing. The sample has approximately 140,000 clones, more than 65% seen once; the top ten hold 2% to 3%. The source material was PBMCs. The receptors stem from a man aged 50-59 years in good health and CMV-seronegative. The CDR3 runs from the conserved cysteine through the conserved F or W. D genes are given only for firm matches. The size of a clone is reported for some rows only, either as once, few or many, or as a class for expanded clones.

size: NA
V: TRBV27
J: TRBJ1-6
D: TRBD1
DNA: TGTGCCAGCAGTGGGACAGGGTATGGTTCACCCCTCCACTTT
CDR3: CASSGTGYGSPLHF

size: NA
V: TRBV6-5
J: TRBJ2-1
D: TRBD1
DNA: TGTGCCAGCAGTTTCCTTCCGGGACAGCTCTCTGAGCAGTTCTTC
CDR3: CASSFLPGQLSEQFF

size: NA
V: TRBV6-5
J: TRBJ2-1
D: NA
DNA: TGTGCCAGCAGCCTCGATTCTAGCTCCTACAATGAGCAGTTCTTC
CDR3: CASSLDSSSYNEQFF

size: NA
V: TRBV13
J: TRBJ1-2
D: NA
DNA: TGTGCCAGCAGCTTAGGGGGGGGAGATGGCTACACCTTC
CDR3: CASSLGGGDGYTF

size: NA
V: TRBV5-4
J: TRBJ2-7
D: NA
DNA: TGTGCCAGCAGCTTTCTCCAGGGGTCCGAGCAGTACTTC
CDR3: CASSFLQGSEQYF

size: NA
V: TRBV30
J: TRBJ2-3
D: NA
DNA: TGTGCCTGGAGTGTGGGGGGGGCGGATACGCAGTATTTT
CDR3: CAWSVGGADTQYF

size: NA
V: TRBV14
J: TRBJ1-2
D: NA
DNA: TGTGCCAGCAGTCACAATCGGGGCTATGGCTACACCTTC
CDR3: CASSHNRGYGYTF

size: NA
V: TRBV5-1
J: TRBJ1-6
D: TRBD1
DNA: TGCGCCAGCAGCCAGACAGGGCAAGTTACACCCCTCCACTTT
CDR3: CASSQTGQVTPLHF

size: NA
V: TRBV4-3
J: TRBJ1-2
D: NA
DNA: TGCGCCAGCAGCCACCTTTCAGCGGGGGACTATGGCTACACCTTC
CDR3: CASSHLSAGDYGYTF

size: NA
V: TRBV5-1
J: TRBJ1-2
D: TRBD1
DNA: TGCGCCAGCAGCTTGGCGGGGCAGGGGGCTGGCTACACCTTC
CDR3: CASSLAGQGAGYTF

size: NA
V: TRBV30
J: TRBJ2-1
D: NA
DNA: TGTGCCTGGAGTGTACAGGCCACCAATGAGCAGTTCTTC
CDR3: CAWSVQATNEQFF

size: NA
V: TRBV15
J: TRBJ2-2
D: NA
DNA: TGTGCCACCAGCAGAGATTCTTTTAACACCGGGGAGCTGTTTTTT
CDR3: CATSRDSFNTGELFF

size: NA
V: TRBV10-1
J: TRBJ2-5
D: TRBD2
DNA: TGCGCCAGCAGTGAGTCCGGGACTACCCAAGAGACCCAGTACTTC
CDR3: CASSESGTTQETQYF

size: NA
V: TRBV7-6
J: TRBJ2-1
D: TRBD2
DNA: TGTGCCAGCAGCCTGACTAGCGGGGGGGCAATTTACAATGAGCAGTTCTTC
CDR3: CASSLTSGGAIYNEQFF

size: NA
V: TRBV4-1
J: TRBJ1-3
D: TRBD1
DNA: TGCGCCAGCAAGTTGATGTGGACAGGGGGATCTGGAAACACCATATATTTT
CDR3: CASKLMWTGGSGNTIYF

size: NA
V: TRBV2
J: TRBJ2-3
D: NA
DNA: TGTGCCAGCAGTGAGGGAGGCACAGATACGCAGTATTTT
CDR3: CASSEGGTDTQYF

size: NA
V: TRBV2
J: TRBJ1-2
D: NA
DNA: TGTGCCGGCAGGGGAGGGAACTATGGCTACACCTTC
CDR3: CAGRGGNYGYTF

size: NA
V: TRBV30
J: TRBJ1-4
D: NA
DNA: TGTGCCTGGAGGACGGGCGGGGGCTCTGAAAAACTGTTTTTT
CDR3: CAWRTGGGSEKLFF

size: NA
V: TRBV7-2
J: TRBJ1-1
D: NA
DNA: TGTGCCAGCAGCTTAGCGCGGCAGTACACTGAAGCTTTCTTT
CDR3: CASSLARQYTEAFF

size: NA
V: TRBV19
J: TRBJ1-1
D: NA
DNA: TGTGCCAGTAGCCCCGCGGGGCGGAACACTGAAGCTTTCTTT
CDR3: CASSPAGRNTEAFF

size: once
V: TRBV9
J: TRBJ1-2
D: TRBD1
DNA: TGTGCCAGCACCAGCGGACAGGGTTGGTATGGCTACACCTTC
CDR3: CASTSGQGWYGYTF

size: NA
V: TRBV9
J: TRBJ2-3
D: NA
DNA: TGTGCCAGCAGCGTAGGGCCAGCGCAAACCACAGATACGCAGTATTTT
CDR3: CASSVGPAQTTDTQYF

size: NA
V: TRBV5-1
J: TRBJ1-1
D: TRBD1
DNA: TGCGCCAGCAGCTTACTAACGACAGGGCTGGACACTGAAGCTTTCTTT
CDR3: CASSLLTTGLDTEAFF

size: NA
V: TRBV5-1
J: TRBJ1-3
D: TRBD1
DNA: TGCGCCAGCAGCCCCGGACAGGGAGCTGGAAACACCATATATTTT
CDR3: CASSPGQGAGNTIYF

size: NA
V: TRBV18
J: TRBJ1-1
D: TRBD1
DNA: TGTGCCAGCTCACCAGGCAGGGGGTCTGAAGCTTTCTTT
CDR3: CASSPGRGSEAFF

size: NA
V: TRBV27
J: TRBJ2-2
D: NA
DNA: TGTGCCAGCAGTTTATTACAATCCGGGGAGCTGTTTTTT
CDR3: CASSLLQSGELFF

size: NA
V: TRBV9
J: TRBJ1-3
D: TRBD1
DNA: TGTGCCAGCAGCGCATCGACAGGGATCTCTGGAAACACCATATATTTT
CDR3: CASSASTGISGNTIYF

size: NA
V: TRBV5-1
J: TRBJ2-3
D: TRBD2
DNA: TGCGCCAGCAGCTTGGGGACTAGTTCTAGCACAGATACGCAGTATTTT
CDR3: CASSLGTSSSTDTQYF

size: NA
V: TRBV15
J: TRBJ1-1
D: NA
DNA: TGTGCCACCAGCCCAGAGGATGATACTGAAGCTTTCTTT
CDR3: CATSPEDDTEAFF

size: NA
V: TRBV18
J: TRBJ1-2
D: NA
DNA: TGTGCCAGCTCACCCGGTTCGGGACTAGACTATGGCTACACCTTC
CDR3: CASSPGSGLDYGYTF

size: NA
V: TRBV2
J: TRBJ1-5
D: NA
DNA: TGTGCCAGCGGTCAGGGGAATCAGCCCCAGCATTTT
CDR3: CASGQGNQPQHF

size: NA
V: TRBV30
J: TRBJ1-1
D: NA
DNA: TGTGCCTGGAGTCAATACAGGGTATCCACTGAAGCTTTCTTT
CDR3: CAWSQYRVSTEAFF

size: NA
V: TRBV7-2
J: TRBJ2-7
D: TRBD2
DNA: TGTGCCAGCAGCTTCGGACTAGCGGGGTACTACGAGCAGTACTTC
CDR3: CASSFGLAGYYEQYF

size: NA
V: TRBV7-9
J: TRBJ2-1
D: NA
DNA: TGTGCCAGCAGCGTGGACAACAATGAGCAGTTCTTC
CDR3: CASSVDNNEQFF

size: NA
V: TRBV11-3
J: TRBJ2-3
D: TRBD2
DNA: TGTGCCAGCAGCTTAGGAACCCTTAGGGCGGGGGAGGATACGCAGTATTTT
CDR3: CASSLGTLRAGEDTQYF

size: NA
V: TRBV4-3
J: TRBJ2-1
D: TRBD1
DNA: TGCGCCAGCAGCCAAGGCAGGGGGACGTACAATGAGCAGTTCTTC
CDR3: CASSQGRGTYNEQFF

size: NA
V: TRBV27
J: TRBJ1-4
D: NA
DNA: TGTGCCAGCAGTTTACCCACCCCCCCCCGGAGGACGGAGAATGAAAAACTGTTTTTT
CDR3: CASSLPTPPRRTENEKLFF

size: NA
V: TRBV7-9
J: TRBJ2-5
D: TRBD1
DNA: TGTGCCAGCAGCCGGACAGGGGGGGAGACCCAGTACTTC
CDR3: CASSRTGGETQYF

size: once
V: TRBV4-1
J: TRBJ1-6
D: NA
DNA: TGCGCCAGCAGCCTCCAACAGGGTTCACCCCTCCACTTT
CDR3: CASSLQQGSPLHF

size: NA
V: TRBV2
J: TRBJ1-1
D: NA
DNA: TGTGCCAGCACCGGAGAGACAGTGAACACTGAAGCTTTCTTT
CDR3: CASTGETVNTEAFF

size: NA
V: TRBV6-5
J: TRBJ1-3
D: NA
DNA: TGTGCCAGCAGTTACTCTTCAGGGGTCTCTGGAAACACCATATATTTT
CDR3: CASSYSSGVSGNTIYF

size: few
V: TRBV4-1
J: TRBJ1-2
D: TRBD1
DNA: TGCGCCAGCAGCCAGGACAGGGTAATCTATGGCTACACCTTC
CDR3: CASSQDRVIYGYTF

size: NA
V: TRBV28
J: TRBJ2-2
D: TRBD1
DNA: TGTGCCAGCAGTCAGCCGGGACAGGGGGGCACCGGGGAGCTGTTTTTT
CDR3: CASSQPGQGGTGELFF

size: NA
V: TRBV15
J: TRBJ2-7
D: TRBD2
DNA: TGTGCCACCAGCAAACCGGGACTAGCGGGACACTACGAGCAGTACTTC
CDR3: CATSKPGLAGHYEQYF

size: NA
V: TRBV6-5
J: TRBJ2-7
D: TRBD1
DNA: TGTGCCAGCGGGGTCGGACAGGGTGGTGGCTACGAGCAGTACTTC
CDR3: CASGVGQGGGYEQYF

size: NA
V: TRBV7-2
J: TRBJ2-7
D: NA
DNA: TGTGCCAGCAGCCCAGGTATTTGGGGAGGAGCCTACGAGCAGTACTTC
CDR3: CASSPGIWGGAYEQYF

size: NA
V: TRBV30
J: TRBJ2-2
D: TRBD1
DNA: TGTGCCCAACACCGGGACAGGGGTAATGACGGGGAGCTGTTTTTT
CDR3: CAQHRDRGNDGELFF

size: NA
V: TRBV29-1
J: TRBJ1-5
D: NA
DNA: TGCAGCGTACCGGAGGGGAGGGACAATCAGCCCCAGCATTTT
CDR3: CSVPEGRDNQPQHF

size: NA
V: TRBV5-1
J: TRBJ1-1
D: NA
DNA: TGCGCCAGCAGCTTGGACAGAATGAACACTGAAGCTTTCTTT
CDR3: CASSLDRMNTEAFF

size: NA
V: TRBV27
J: TRBJ2-7
D: NA
DNA: TGTGCCAGCAGTTTTTTTCGGGGAGGCCACGAGCAGTACTTC
CDR3: CASSFFRGGHEQYF

size: few
V: TRBV6-5
J: TRBJ1-2
D: NA
DNA: TGTGCCAGCGGAACAGGGAACTATGGCTACACCTTC
CDR3: CASGTGNYGYTF

size: few
V: TRBV5-6
J: TRBJ2-6
D: TRBD1
DNA: TGTGCCAGCAGCCTATTCTGGGACAGGGGTCCCGGGGCCAACGTCCTGACTTTC
CDR3: CASSLFWDRGPGANVLTF